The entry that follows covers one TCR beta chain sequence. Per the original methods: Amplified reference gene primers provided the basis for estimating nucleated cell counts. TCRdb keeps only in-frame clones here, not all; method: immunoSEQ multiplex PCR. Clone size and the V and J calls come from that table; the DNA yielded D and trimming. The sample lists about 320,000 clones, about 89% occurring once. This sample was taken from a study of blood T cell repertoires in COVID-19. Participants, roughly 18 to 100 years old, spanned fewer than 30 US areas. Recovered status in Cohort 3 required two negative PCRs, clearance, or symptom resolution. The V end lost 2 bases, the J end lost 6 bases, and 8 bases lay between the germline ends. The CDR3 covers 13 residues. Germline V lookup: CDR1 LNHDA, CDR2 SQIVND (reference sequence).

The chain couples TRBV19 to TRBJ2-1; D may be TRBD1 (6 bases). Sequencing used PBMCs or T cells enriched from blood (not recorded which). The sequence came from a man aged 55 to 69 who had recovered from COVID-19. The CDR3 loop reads CASSITGSNEQFF. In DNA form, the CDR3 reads TGTGCCAGTAGTATAACAGGGTCCAATGAGCAGTTCTTC.